The 27 T cell receptor beta chains below were found in one sample sequenced in a study of Ad26.COV2.S vaccination and SARS-CoV-2 variants. Regarding treatment: around 19 received Ad26.COV2.S at low or high dose, single or two shots; about 5 received placebo; per-sample allocation not given. Sampling was performed 63 days after the first vaccine or placebo injection. Libraries were prepared by immunoSEQ multiplex PCR; TCRdb keeps only in-frame clonotypes and omits some of them. The sample records more than 300,000 clones, around 88% being singletons. Sequenced material: peripheral blood, taken in a trial of Ad26.COV2.S vaccine versus placebo. These receptor sequences come from a person aged 18-65 years who received the Ad26.COV2.S COVID-19 vaccine or a placebo.

This clone turned up a few times. V is TRBV7-2 and J is TRBJ2-7, with a possible D match to TRBD1 (6 bases). There are 13 residues in the CDR3. Trimming took off 5 bases at V and 1 base at J, with 9 bases between the two ends. Germline V gene sequence: CDR1 SGHTA, CDR2 FQGNSA. Here the CDR3 reads CASSPGQSYEQYF. The CDR3 bases are TGTGCCAGCAGCCCCGGACAGTCCTACGAGCAGTACTTC.

The gene calls are TRBV3-1 (or the pseudogene TRBV3-2) and TRBJ1-4; D is possibly TRBD1 (6 bases). This CDR3 has 16 residues. Trimming left V 2 bases short and J 2 bases short, with 12 bases between. The V gene's germline CDR1 is LGHDT and CDR2 YNNKEL (reference sequence). The CDR3 DNA sequence: TGTGCCAGCAGCCAATGGGGGGGGCGGACTAATGAAAAACTGTTTTTT. Translated: CASSQWGGRTNEKLFF.

This chain uses TRBV6-6 with TRBJ2-5; D unresolved. The CDR3 is made up of 14 amino acids. In germline, CDR1 is MNHNY, CDR2 SVGAGI (reference sequence). V was cut by 0 bases and J by 3 bases, with 8 bases left in between. CDR3 sequence: CASSYSGGKETQYF. Here the CDR3 DNA reads TGTGCCAGCAGTTACTCCGGCGGAAAAGAGACCCAGTACTTC.

The genes are TRBV12-5 and TRBJ2-2, with D unresolved. V dropped 6 bases and J dropped 5 bases, with 4 bases sitting between them. Germline CDR1 LGHNT, CDR2 FRNRAP. The CDR3 has 11 residues. The CDR3 bases are TGTGCTAGTGGACTAACCGGGGAGCTGTTTTTT. It specifies CASGLTGELFF. Together with reference TRBV12-5 and TRBJ2-2, the CDR3 gives the full variable domain: DARVTQTPRHKVTEMGQEVTMRCQPILGHNTVFWYRQTMMQGLELLAYFRNRAPLDDSGMPKDRFSAEMPDATLATLKIQPSEPRDSAVYFCASGLTGELFFGEGSRLTVL.

In its sample, this clone was seen a few times. J is TRBJ1-2 and V is TRBV5-1; 11 bases are a match to TRBD1. This CDR3 has 14 amino acids. V trimming: 1 base; J trimming: 8 bases; junction bases outside the gene matches: 4. CDR1 is SGHRS and CDR2 is YFSETQ in the germline V gene. In DNA form, the CDR3 reads TGCGCCAGCAGCTTGCGGGACAGGGGGAACGGCTACACCTTC. Its translation: CASSLRDRGNGYTF.

The genes are TRBV10-3 and TRBJ2-3; 12 bases are a match to TRBD2. The V and J ends lost 4 bases and 6 bases, in that order; junction bases with no gene match: 11. Germline V gives CDR1 ENHRY, CDR2 SYGVKD. The CDR3 is made up of 17 amino acids. As DNA, the CDR3 is TGTGCCATCAGTGCCGGGACTAGCGGGTACCAAGGGGATACGCAGTATTTT. Protein product: CAISAGTSGYQGDTQYF.

The rearrangement links TRBV10-1 to TRBJ1-2, with 9 bases that match TRBD1. The V gene's germline CDR1 is WNHNN and CDR2 SYGVQD (reference sequence). Trimming cost V 5 bases and J 8 bases; bases outside gene matches: 9. This CDR3 has 14 amino acids. The CDR3 is CASSTGQGLSGYTF. The CDR3 DNA follows: TGCGCCAGCAGTACCGGACAGGGGTTGAGCGGCTACACCTTC.

J is TRBJ1-2 and V is TRBV19, with D uncertain. The germline gives CDR1 LNHDA, CDR2 SQIVND (reference sequence). Trimming pared 1 base from V and 3 bases from J, leaving 12 bases between. This CDR3 contains 15 residues. Written as DNA, the CDR3 is TGTGCCAGTAGTATAGTCCTAGGTTCGGACTATGGCTACACCTTC. Amino acids: CASSIVLGSDYGYTF.

This clone was found once. The genes are TRBV2 and TRBJ2-1; 8 nucleotides align to TRBD2. Trimming took 11 bases from V and 4 from J; bases not matched to a gene: 13. This CDR3 region has 15 residues. Germline V gene lookup returns CDR1 SNHLY and CDR2 FYNNEI. CDR3 nucleotides: TGTGCCGACGGGAGGGGGACGGCCATATACAATGAGCAGTTCTTC. Its protein product is CADGRGTAIYNEQFF.

The rearrangement joins TRBV11-2 to TRBJ2-7; 9 nucleotides align to TRBD1. The CDR3 consists of 14 residues. The V segment lost 4 bases and the J segment 3 bases; nucleotides outside the gene matches: 4. The germline V gene encodes CDR1 SGHAT and CDR2 FQNNGV. This CDR3 reads CASSSGQGYYEQYF. In nucleotides, the CDR3 is TGTGCCAGCAGCTCGGGACAGGGATACTACGAGCAGTACTTC.

The genes are TRBV6-5 and TRBJ1-2; perhaps TRBD1 as D (5 bases). V lost 6 bases and J 2 bases, leaving 10 bases between the germline ends. The CDR3 runs 13 residues. Germline lookup yields CDR1 MNHEY and CDR2 SVGAGI. This CDR3 reads CASRRTKNYGYTF. In DNA, the CDR3 is TGTGCCAGCAGGCGGACAAAGAACTATGGCTACACCTTC.

The V call is TRBV6-2 or TRBV6-3, the J call TRBJ1-2; no clear D gene. CDR3 size: 14 residues. Germline lookup yields CDR1 MNHEY and CDR2 SVGEGT. The ends were cut back, 0 bases at V and 2 bases at J, with 7 bases in the middle. Here the CDR3 DNA reads TGTGCCAGCAGTTACTCGAGTGGCAACTATGGCTACACCTTC. Its translation: CASSYSSGNYGYTF.

The V and J genes are TRBV25-1 and TRBJ2-2; maybe TRBD1 (6 bases). This CDR3 contains 16 residues. V lost 1 base, J lost 1 base, and 10 bases lay in between. Germline lookup yields CDR1 MGHDK and CDR2 SYGVNS. The CDR3 coding sequence is TGTGCCAGCAGTGAATTTGGGACACGGAACACCGGGGAGCTGTTTTTT. This codes for CASSEFGTRNTGELFF.

The rearrangement links TRBV7-2 to TRBJ1-1; no firm D call. Per the germline V gene, CDR1 is SGHTA and CDR2 is FQGNSA. The CDR3 runs to 15 residues. Trimming removed 4 bases at V and 4 bases at J, with 16 bases between. The CDR3, as DNA: TGTGCCAGCAGCTACCCGGGGAGGTTTTTCACTGAAGCTTTCTTT. Protein: CASSYPGRFFTEAFF.

The J gene is TRBJ2-2, the V gene TRBV4-3; D remains unclear. Per the germline V gene, CDR1 is LGHNA and CDR2 is YSLEER. The CDR3 contains 16 residues. V was trimmed by 1 base and J by 4 bases, leaving 13 bases between them. As DNA, the CDR3 is TGCGCCAGCAGCCAAGTAGGCCCGGTTCCCACCGGGGAGCTGTTTTTT. Encoded protein: CASSQVGPVPTGELFF.

This sequence joins TRBV12-3 or TRBV12-4 and TRBJ2-2; possible D gene TRBD2, 7 bases. V lost 7 bases to trimming and J lost 3 bases, with 9 bases between them. The CDR3 consists of 13 residues. The CDR3 is CASKGGDTGELFF. For the CDR3, the DNA is TGTGCCAGCAAGGGGGGGGACACCGGGGAGCTGTTTTTT.

The chain uses TRBV28 and TRBJ2-7; TRBD2 aligns across 11 bases. The CDR3 has 14 amino acids. V was clipped by 4 bases and J by 7 bases; unmatched bases: 6. The germline V gene has CDR1 MDHEN and CDR2 SYDVKM. This chain's CDR3 is CASSWNSGRAEQYF. The CDR3 coding sequence is TGTGCCAGCAGTTGGAATAGCGGGAGGGCTGAGCAGTACTTC.

The rearrangement uses TRBV6-2 or TRBV6-3 and TRBJ2-3, with 8 bases fitting TRBD2. The CDR3 is 17 residues long. CDR1 MNHEY and CDR2 SVGEGT come from the germline V gene. V lost 4 bases and J lost 0; bases outside the gene matches: 9. The CDR3 sequence: CASSFLPSSGSTDTQYF. The CDR3 DNA sequence: TGTGCCAGCAGTTTCTTACCATCTAGCGGGAGCACAGATACGCAGTATTTT.

Of note for this clone: The same CDR3 arises from other DNA sequences in this sample as well. This rearrangement joins TRBV3-1 (or the pseudogene TRBV3-2) to TRBJ1-2; D is ambiguous. CDR3 length: 13 residues. From germline, CDR1 is LGHDT and CDR2 YNNKEL (reference sequence). The germline V and J ends were trimmed by 1 base and 1 base, with 4 bases remaining between them. CDR3 nucleotides: TGTGCCAGCAGCCAAGCCGGTAACTATGGCTACACCTTC. It codes for CASSQAGNYGYTF.

As for this clone: Germline is not matched at one junction end, which may reflect a read error. The chain is built from TRBV5-4 and TRBJ2-1; the D gene is possibly TRBD1 (7 bases). This CDR3 region has 14 residues. Looked up from germline, CDR1 is SGHNT and CDR2 is YYREEE (reference sequence). CDR3: CASRLEGARDEQFF. The CDR3 DNA reads as TGTGCCAGCAGGTTGGAGGGGGCCCGCGATGAGCAGTTCTTC.

The chain is built from TRBV4-1 and TRBJ2-7, with a weak D call TRBD1 (5 bases). This CDR3 is 15 amino acids long. Looked up from germline, CDR1 is MGHRA and CDR2 is YSYEKL. V was trimmed by 0 bases and J by 0 bases, leaving 9 bases between them. CDR3 protein: CASSQEHRSSYEQYF. The CDR3 DNA is TGCGCCAGCAGCCAAGAACACAGGAGCTCCTACGAGCAGTACTTC.

This clone appeared a few times. Other DNA sequences in the same sample also yield this CDR3. This chain uses TRBV18 with TRBJ1-5; TRBD1 might be the D (6 bases). Germline V gene lookup returns CDR1 KGHSH and CDR2 LQKENI. Trimming removed 3 bases from V and 3 bases from J, with 15 bases in between. The CDR3 length is 16 residues. The CDR3 region is CASSPSGRGSNQPQHF. The CDR3 nucleotides are TGTGCCAGCTCACCCTCGGGCAGGGGTTCCAATCAGCCCCAGCATTTT.

The sample holds a few counts of this clone. The chain carries TRBV24-1 and TRBJ1-5, with a tentative D call TRBD1 (6 bases). This CDR3 comprises 13 residues. Germline CDR1 KGHDR, CDR2 SFDVKD. The V and J ends lost 5 bases and 7 bases respectively, with 11 bases between them. For the CDR3, the DNA is TGTGCCACCAGTGCACAGGGAGAACAGCCCCAGCATTTT. It translates to CATSAQGEQPQHF.

The CDR3 loop reads CASSLGFEGGSHGELFF. CDR3 bases: TGCGCCAGCAGCTTGGGGTTCGAAGGCGGGAGTCACGGGGAGCTGTTTTTT. The rearrangement joins TRBV5-1 to TRBJ2-2; the match to TRBD2 covers 7 bases. Germline V gives CDR1 SGHRS, CDR2 YFSETQ. The CDR3 is 17 residues long. Trimming took 0 bases from V and 7 from J; bases not matched to a gene: 12.

The rearrangement uses TRBV6-5 and TRBJ1-3, with D unresolved. Germline V gene sequence: CDR1 MNHEY, CDR2 SVGAGI. The ends were cut back, 0 bases at V and 6 bases at J, with 9 bases in the middle. The CDR3 covers 14 residues. The CDR3 sequence is CASSYSGSENTIYF. CDR3 DNA: TGTGCCAGCAGTTACTCGGGGAGTGAAAACACCATATATTTT.

The rearrangement links TRBV10-3 to TRBJ2-2, with a possible D match to TRBD1 (5 bases). The V gene's germline CDR1 is ENHRY and CDR2 SYGVKD. The CDR3 is 16 amino acids. V was trimmed by 0 bases and J by 2 bases, leaving 10 bases between them. The CDR3 region is CAISESRRENTGELFF. As DNA, the CDR3 is TGTGCCATCAGTGAGTCGCGCAGGGAAAACACCGGGGAGCTGTTTTTT.

The chain employs TRBV11-2 and TRBJ2-1; tentative D call: TRBD2 (6 bases). V shed 3 bases and J shed 0 bases, with 12 bases lying between them. This CDR3 is built from 16 residues. Germline assignment: CDR1 SGHAT and CDR2 FQNNGV. The CDR3 loop reads CASSLFGSNSYNEQFF. In nucleotides, the CDR3 is TGTGCCAGCAGCTTGTTCGGGAGTAACTCCTACAATGAGCAGTTCTTC.